The 30 T cell receptor beta chains below were found in one sample sequenced in a study of shared clonotypes between healthy human individuals. Data came from immunoSEQ multiplex PCR; TCRdb stores just in-frame clones and leaves some out. This sample has under 1,900,000 clones, with 98% to 99% found just once. The sample was naive CD4+ T cells sorted from blood. Subset defined: CD45RA+ positively selected. The receptors were sampled from a man younger than 40 in good health.

This clone was detected once. The V call is TRBV6-6, the J call TRBJ1-4; unclear D gene. From germline, CDR1 is MNHNY and CDR2 SVGAGI (reference sequence). The V and J ends lost 6 bases and 4 bases respectively, with 15 bases between them. CDR3 length: 15 residues. CDR3 bases: TGTGCCAGCAGACCTCGGACGGCGATTAATGAAAAACTGTTTTTT. Translated, it gives CASRPRTAINEKLFF.

Only one count was recorded for this clone. J is TRBJ1-5 and V is TRBV6-6; D ambiguous. The CDR3 sequence is 14 residues long. Trimming stripped 3 bases from V and 3 bases from J, with 9 bases between. Germline V lookup: CDR1 MNHNY, CDR2 SVGAGI (reference sequence). CDR3 coding DNA: TGTGCCAGCAGTTATAGTGTGCTCAATCAGCCCCAGCATTTT. Translated: CASSYSVLNQPQHF.

The CDR3 bases are TGTGCCAGTAGTAATCTCATCGGGGAGCTGTTTTTT. Translating gives CASSNLIGELFF. The V and J genes are TRBV19 and TRBJ2-2, with no clear D. V lost 4 bases to trimming and J lost 7 bases, with 7 bases between them. The CDR3 has 12 residues. Germline loops: CDR1 LNHDA, CDR2 SQIVND (reference sequence).

This chain's CDR3 is CASSQDSPVPSTDTQYF. CDR3 sequence (DNA): TGTGCCAGCAGCCAAGATTCTCCGGTACCTAGCACAGATACGCAGTATTTT. The chain links TRBV4-2 to TRBJ2-3; D ambiguous. CDR1 is LGHNA, CDR2 YNFKEQ, per germline. The CDR3 length is 17 residues. V was trimmed by 0 bases and J by 0 bases, leaving 13 bases between them.

For this clone: Other nucleotide sequences in the sample specify the same CDR3. V is TRBV5-4 and J is TRBJ2-3, with 9 bases fitting TRBD2. Trimming removed 0 bases from V and 1 base from J; junction bases left unmatched: 0. The length of the CDR3 is 15 residues. CDR1 and CDR2 (germline): SGHNT, YYREEE (reference sequence). The CDR3 region is CASSLGTSGTDTQYF. As DNA, the CDR3 is TGTGCCAGCAGCTTGGGGACTAGCGGCACAGATACGCAGTATTTT.

V and J are TRBV28 and TRBJ2-6, with unresolved D. This CDR3 region has 17 residues. Deletions cut 1 base from V and 0 bases from J, with 10 bases between. CDR1 and CDR2 from the germline V gene are MDHEN and SYDVKM. The CDR3 region is CASSLSGFGSGANVLTF. CDR3 sequence (DNA): TGTGCCAGCAGTTTATCTGGGTTCGGCTCTGGGGCCAACGTCCTGACTTTC.

The V and J genes are TRBV2 and TRBJ2-1; TRBD1 matches at 8 bases. The junction had 8 bases not matched to a gene; V was cut back by 6 bases and J by 4 bases. Germline CDR1 reads SNHLY; CDR2 reads FYNNEI. The CDR3 covers 15 residues. The DNA for the CDR3 is TGTGCCAGCAGACGGCAGGGGGCTAAGTACAATGAGCAGTTCTTC. This codes for CASRRQGAKYNEQFF.

V usage is TRBV6-1 and J usage is TRBJ2-7, with D tentatively TRBD1 (5 bases). This CDR3 contains 14 residues. The germline gives CDR1 MNHNS, CDR2 SASEGT. V was clipped by 4 bases and J by 3 bases, with 13 bases between them. The CDR3 DNA reads TGTGCCAGCAGTGCCGGCAGGGTAAGCTACGAGCAGTACTTC. Translating gives CASSAGRVSYEQYF.

The CDR3 coding sequence is TGTGCCAGCAGCCCCCCAGTTCCAGATACGCAGTATTTT. It encodes CASSPPVPDTQYF. The genes are TRBV13 and TRBJ2-3; D is uncertain. The length of the CDR3 is 13 residues. Trimming stripped 5 bases from V and 4 bases from J, with 10 bases between. Germline V gene sequence: CDR1 PRHDT, CDR2 FYEKMQ (reference sequence).

The genes are TRBV18 and TRBJ1-3; a possible D gene is TRBD1 (5 bases). The V and J ends lost 3 bases and 0 bases respectively, with 15 bases between them. The germline gives CDR1 KGHSH, CDR2 LQKENI. This CDR3 is built from 17 residues. The CDR3, as DNA: TGTGCCAGCTCACCTGCGGGGGGGTCCTACTCTGGAAACACCATATATTTT. Translation gives CASSPAGGSYSGNTIYF.

This clone showed up just once. The V call is TRBV27, the J call TRBJ2-1, with 8 bases aligning to TRBD2. Germline loops: CDR1 MNHEY, CDR2 SMNVEV (reference sequence). The CDR3 extends over 14 amino acids. V shed 3 bases, J shed 4 bases, and the junction held 2 bases outside the gene matches. This CDR3 is CASSFQREYNEQFF. The CDR3 coding sequence is TGTGCCAGCAGTTTCCAGCGGGAGTACAATGAGCAGTTCTTC.

The rearrangement uses TRBV29-1 and TRBJ2-5; D is possibly TRBD2 (5 bases). Germline CDR1 SQVTM, CDR2 ANQGSEA. CDR3 size: 13 residues. V gave up 6 bases and J gave up 5 bases, with 16 bases separating them. The CDR3: CSVRAGMLETQYF. CDR3 nucleotide sequence: TGCAGCGTAAGGGCCGGGATGTTGGAGACCCAGTACTTC.

This sequence joins TRBV7-6 and TRBJ2-3; D call uncertain. CDR3 size: 14 residues. The V gene's germline CDR1 is SGHVS and CDR2 FNYEAQ. Trimming pared 1 base from V and 3 bases from J, leaving 8 bases between. This CDR3 is CASSLVFRTDTQYF. Here the CDR3 DNA reads TGTGCCAGCAGCTTAGTGTTTCGGACAGATACGCAGTATTTT.

Regarding this clone: The sample has other DNA sequences that encode this CDR3 too. The chain combines TRBV2 with TRBJ1-5; D call uncertain. Trimming cost V 2 bases and J 5 bases, with 10 bases left between them. CDR1 is SNHLY, CDR2 FYNNEI, per germline. The CDR3 extends over 14 amino acids. The CDR3 bases are TGTGCCAGCAGTGAAACGGCAGGAGATCAGCCCCAGCATTTT. Its translation is CASSETAGDQPQHF.

This sequence joins TRBV30 and TRBJ2-7; D might be TRBD1 (7 bases). Germline CDR1 is GTSNPN and CDR2 is SVGIG (reference sequence). Trimming shortened V by 0 bases and J by 5 bases, and 20 bases separated the two germline ends. The CDR3 is 16 amino acids. The DNA of the CDR3 is TGTGCCTGGAGTGTACTCGGGAGACAGGGATTCAACGAGCAGTACTTC. Protein product: CAWSVLGRQGFNEQYF.

The chain is built from TRBV5-1 and TRBJ1-2; possibly TRBD1 for D (5 bases). The germline V gene encodes CDR1 SGHRS and CDR2 YFSETQ. The CDR3 contains 14 residues. Deletions cut 4 bases from V and 9 bases from J, with 19 bases between. CDR3 loop: CASSTLAGYASYTF. Here the CDR3 DNA reads TGCGCCAGCAGCACCCTGGCAGGGTACGCAAGCTACACCTTC.

The chain joins TRBV19 to TRBJ2-7, with 7 bases fitting TRBD1. V lost 5 bases to trimming and J lost 4 bases; unmatched junction nucleotides: 8. The CDR3 extends over 14 amino acids. The germline gives CDR1 LNHDA, CDR2 SQIVND (reference sequence). CDR3 loop: CASSAGTVWYEQYF. The CDR3 DNA sequence: TGTGCCAGTAGTGCAGGGACAGTCTGGTACGAGCAGTACTTC.

V is TRBV4-3 and J is TRBJ1-2, with 9 bases that match TRBD1. Germline CDR1 and CDR2: LGHNA and YSLEER. V lost 2 bases and J lost 7; bases outside the gene matches: 11. The CDR3 has 16 amino acids. CDR3 in amino acids: CASSQIDYATGGGYTF. CDR3 in DNA: TGCGCCAGCAGCCAAATAGATTATGCGACAGGGGGTGGCTACACCTTC.

The sample holds one count of this clone. The rearrangement joins TRBV20-1 to TRBJ2-7, with D uncertain. CDR1 and CDR2 from the germline V gene are DFQATT and SNEGSKA (reference sequence). The CDR3 runs 11 residues. The V and J ends lost 4 bases and 4 bases respectively, with 8 bases between them. CDR3 coding DNA: TGCAGTGCTACACAGACTTACGAGCAGTACTTC. Its protein is CSATQTYEQYF.

The chain links TRBV7-9 to TRBJ2-3; weak D call: TRBD2 (5 bases). V was clipped by 8 bases and J by 2 bases, with 11 bases between them. CDR1 SEHNR and CDR2 FQNEAQ come from the germline V gene (reference sequence). This CDR3 has 13 amino acids. The DNA of the CDR3 is TGTGCCAGCGGGAGCCCCGTCACAGATACGCAGTATTTT. Translating it yields CASGSPVTDTQYF.

The rearrangement uses TRBV15 and TRBJ1-2; 10 bases are a match to TRBD1. Looked up from germline, CDR1 is LNHNV and CDR2 is YYDKDF (reference sequence). V trimming: 2 bases; J trimming: 2 bases; junction bases outside the gene matches: 2. This CDR3 is built from 15 residues. The CDR3 sequence is CATSRLGQGNYGYTF. In DNA form, the CDR3 reads TGTGCCACCAGCAGATTGGGACAGGGGAACTATGGCTACACCTTC.

The rearrangement joins TRBV28 to TRBJ1-5; D might be TRBD1 (6 bases). CDR3 length: 14 amino acids. The germline V gene encodes CDR1 MDHEN and CDR2 SYDVKM. Trimming stripped 2 bases from V and 5 bases from J, with 10 bases between. The CDR3 loop reads CASSLVQGYQPQHF. CDR3 bases: TGTGCCAGCAGTTTAGTACAGGGCTATCAGCCCCAGCATTTT.

The V and J genes are TRBV28 and TRBJ2-1; perhaps TRBD1 as D (5 bases). The length of the CDR3 is 11 residues. The germline gives CDR1 MDHEN, CDR2 SYDVKM. Trimming took off 7 bases at V and 6 bases at J, with 7 bases between the two ends. CDR3 sequence (DNA): TGTGCCAGCACAGGGCTCAATGAGCAGTTCTTC. It is translated as CASTGLNEQFF. Full variable domain (remainder filled in from reference TRBV28 and TRBJ2-1): DVKVTQSSRYLVKRTGEKVFLECVQDMDHENMFWYRQDPGLGLRLIYFSYDVKMKEKGDIPEGYSVSREKKERFSLILESASTNQTSMYLCASTGLNEQFFGPGTRLTVL.

Turning to this clone: Other DNA sequences in this sample translate to the same CDR3. V gene TRBV10-3 combines with J gene TRBJ2-5; TRBD1 matches 7 bases. V was pared by 0 bases and J by 2 bases, with 3 bases of the junction left unmatched. This CDR3 spans 15 amino acids. From germline, CDR1 is ENHRY and CDR2 SYGVKD. Here the CDR3 DNA reads TGTGCCATCAGTGAGTCGAGGGGGCCACAAGAGACCCAGTACTTC. This translates into CAISESRGPQETQYF.

This clone was seen just once. The rearrangement uses TRBV28 and TRBJ2-5; possibly TRBD1 for D (5 bases). The CDR3 contains 13 residues. Germline lookup yields CDR1 MDHEN and CDR2 SYDVKM. The CDR3 DNA sequence: TGTGTCTCGCATCCGACAGAGAGTAAGACCCAGTACTTC. Amino acids: CVSHPTESKTQYF.

This chain uses TRBV18 with TRBJ1-3, with D possibly matching TRBD1 (5 bases). This CDR3 has 14 amino acids. With 8 bases removed from V and 0 bases from J, the gap between germline ends came to 11 bases. Germline CDR1 is KGHSH and CDR2 is LQKENI. In DNA form, the CDR3 reads TGTGCCAGCCTTAGGGGCGACTCTGGAAACACCATATATTTT. Encoded protein: CASLRGDSGNTIYF. Based on the CDR3 plus reference TRBV18 and TRBJ1-3, the full variable domain is NAGVMQNPRHLVRRRGQEARLRCSPMKGHSHVYWYRQLPEEGLKFMVYLQKENIIDESGMPKERFSAEFPKEGPSILRIQQVVRGDSAAYFCASLRGDSGNTIYFGEGSWLTVV.

The rearrangement uses TRBV9 and TRBJ2-5, with 14 bases identical to TRBD2. Trimming at V came to 3 bases and at J to 8 bases, leaving 6 bases not matched to a gene. The length of the CDR3 is 15 residues. Germline lookup yields CDR1 SGDLS and CDR2 YYNGEE. CDR3 in amino acids: CASSAGTSGRGTQYF. The CDR3 nucleotides read TGTGCCAGCAGCGCCGGGACTAGCGGGAGAGGTACCCAGTACTTC.

The chain uses TRBV7-9 and TRBJ1-4; D unresolved. The germline V gene encodes CDR1 SEHNR and CDR2 FQNEAQ (reference sequence). The CDR3 contains 17 residues. The V end lost 1 base, the J end lost 8 bases, and 20 bases lay between the germline ends. Here the CDR3 DNA reads TGTGCCAGCAGCTTAGGTGTGTCGAGGAAGCTAGAGGAAAAACTGTTTTTT. It codes for CASSLGVSRKLEEKLFF.

The CDR3 DNA is TGCAGCGTTGGACAAGGGGGAGAGATCTATGGCTACACCTTC. This sequence encodes CSVGQGGEIYGYTF. The V gene is TRBV29-1, the J gene TRBJ1-2; D might be TRBD1 (6 bases). The germline gives CDR1 SQVTM, CDR2 ANQGSEA. This CDR3 contains 14 residues. With 4 bases removed from V and 4 bases from J, the gap between germline ends came to 16 bases. Together with reference TRBV29-1 and TRBJ1-2, the CDR3 gives the full variable domain: SAVISQKPSRDICQRGTSLTIQCQVDSQVTMMFWYRQQPGQSLTLIATANQGSEATYESGFVIDKFPISRPNLTFSTLTVSNMSPEDSSIYLCSVGQGGEIYGYTFGSGTRLTVV.

The chain combines TRBV5-8 with TRBJ2-7; no definite D call. In germline, CDR1 is SGHTS, CDR2 YDEGEE. Trimming stripped 4 bases from V and 2 bases from J, with 10 bases between. The CDR3 sequence is 13 residues long. This CDR3 is CASSVLLTYEQYF. The CDR3 bases are TGTGCCAGCAGCGTGCTTCTTACCTACGAGCAGTACTTC.